Here is one T cell receptor beta chain with its context. Authors' analysis steps: Estimates of nucleated cell counts were drawn from the amplification of reference gene primers. Method: immunoSEQ multiplex PCR; TCRdb's copy keeps in-frame clones and lacks some. Clonal size and the V and J genes are those of that table, whereas D and trimming came from the DNA. The repertoire holds about 240,000 clones, with over 65% as singletons. This entry comes from a study of blood T cell repertoires in COVID-19. Study-wide background: Collection of acute and convalescent COVID-19 samples took place in the United States, Italy and Spain. The analysed material was cDNA or gDNA that came from T cells, B-cell-depleted T cells, or PBMCs.

The clonotype was recovered from an elderly woman with acute or convalescent COVID-19. The sequenced sample consisted of peripheral blood.

As DNA, the CDR3 is TGTGCCAGTAGTATAGCTGCGGGGGGCAATACGGCCCAGTACTTC. Encoded protein: CASSIAAGGNTAQYF. The chain links TRBV19 to TRBJ2-5; 8 nucleotides line up with TRBD2. Germline V lookup: CDR1 LNHDA, CDR2 SQIVND (reference sequence). V shed 1 base, J shed 9 bases, and the junction held 10 bases outside the gene matches. The CDR3 is made up of 15 amino acids. Full variable domain (outside the CDR3, taken from reference TRBV19 and TRBJ2-5): DGGITQSPKYLFRKEGQNVTLSCEQNLNHDAMYWYRQDPGQGLRLIYYSQIVNDFQKGDIAEGYSVSREKKESFPLTVTSAQKNPTAFYLCASSIAAGGNTAQYFGPGTRLLVL.